The 7 T cell receptor beta chains reported below all come from one sample, sequenced in a study of T cells in Graves' hyperthyroidism and ophthalmopathy. There were TCR beta CDR3 regions amplified from RNA transcripts. The study used the HTBI primer set for a first-round RT-PCR of the TCR CDR3. In TCRdb, the multiplex PCR reads were re-called with MiXCR into one record per CDR3 protein. Here the sample spans a few hundred thousand distinct CDR3 sequences, under 20% being singletons. The sequenced sample was blood. The receptors shown here come from a woman between 18 and 30 years old with Graves' hyperthyroidism.

This clonotype came up many times. V is TRBV28 and J is TRBJ1-1, with unresolved D. Germline-derived CDR1 and CDR2 are MDHEN and SYDVKM. V shed 5 bases and J shed 4 bases, with 20 bases lying between them. This CDR3 is built from 16 residues. The CDR3 nucleotides read TGTGCCAGCAGTGACCCGACTTCCTACCGTGTCACTGAAGCTTTCTTT. Its translation: CASSDPTSYRVTEAFF.

V is TRBV12-5 and J is TRBJ2-5; D might be TRBD1 (5 bases). Germline assignment: CDR1 LGHNT and CDR2 FRNRAP. Between the trimmed V and J ends, which lost 7 bases and 6 bases, there was a span of 18 bases. This CDR3 is 14 amino acids long. The CDR3 region has the DNA TGTGCTAGTGACGTCCTAGGGGATTCGAAGACCCAGTACTTC. Translated: CASDVLGDSKTQYF.

The table lists this clonotype with many counts. The chain carries TRBV27 and TRBJ2-7, with 8 nucleotides matching TRBD1. The CDR3 has 15 residues. CDR1 is MNHEY, CDR2 SMNVEV, per germline (reference sequence). Trimming took 2 bases from V and 3 from J; bases not matched to a gene: 6. This CDR3 is CASSLGVTGDYEQYF. Here the CDR3 DNA reads TGTGCCAGCAGTTTAGGGGTGACAGGGGACTACGAGCAGTACTTC.

This clonotype came up many times. The chain links TRBV9 to TRBJ2-7; TRBD1 agrees at 11 bases. The J segment lost 2 bases and the V segment lost 4 bases, leaving 8 bases of the junction unmatched. CDR1 is SGDLS, CDR2 YYNGEE, per germline. This CDR3 is 16 amino acids long. DNA of the CDR3: TGTGCCAGCAGCCTGGCTCCGGGACAGGGGGCCTACGAGCAGTACTTC. Encoded protein: CASSLAPGQGAYEQYF.

This clonotype was recorded at least ten times. The chain joins TRBV20-1 to TRBJ1-5; a weak D match, TRBD1 (5 bases). The germline V and J ends were trimmed by 5 bases and 9 bases, with 17 bases remaining between them. Germline-derived CDR1 and CDR2 are DFQATT and SNEGSKA (reference sequence). The CDR3 has 13 amino acids. CDR3 protein: CSARLRWGGPQHF. For the CDR3, the DNA is TGCAGTGCTCGCCTGAGATGGGGGGGGCCCCAGCATTTT.

This clonotype occurred many times. Just one base apart from a much larger clone, this may be a read error. The gene calls are TRBV6-5 and TRBJ2-7, with a possible D match to TRBD2 (5 bases). Germline loops: CDR1 MNHEY, CDR2 SVGAGI. V shed 7 bases and J shed 2 bases, with 15 bases lying between them. This CDR3 has 14 residues. CDR3 bases: TGTGCCAGCACTATTACGGGATGCACCTACGAGCAGTACTTC. Amino acids: CASTITGCTYEQYF.

For this clonotype: This may arise from a read error, as a much more abundant clone is one base away. This chain connects TRBV18 to TRBJ2-5; no reliable D call. CDR1 and CDR2 (germline): KGHSH, LQKENI. This CDR3 comprises 13 residues. Here the CDR3 reads CTSSPPAQETQYF. CDR3 in DNA: TGTACCAGCTCACCACCGGCACAAGAGACCCAGTACTTC.